These 17 T cell receptor beta chains were sequenced from one sample in a study of blood T cell repertoires in COVID-19. This table comes from immunoSEQ multiplex PCR, and its TCRdb copy is limited to in-frame clones, with some not included. The sample includes 100,000 to 150,000 clones, approximately 88% of them seen just once. The source material was peripheral blood. These receptors were collected from a middle-aged man with acute or convalescent COVID-19.

The chain couples TRBV28 to TRBJ2-1; tentatively, D is TRBD2 (6 bases). Germline V lookup: CDR1 MDHEN, CDR2 SYDVKM. Trimming pared 7 bases from V and 3 bases from J, leaving 22 bases between. The CDR3 is 17 amino acids. The CDR3 region has the DNA TGTGCCAGCACCCAAATACGGGGTACGGGAGTCTACAATGAGCAGTTCTTC. It translates to CASTQIRGTGVYNEQFF. The whole variable domain, remainder taken from reference TRBV28 and TRBJ2-1, is DVKVTQSSRYLVKRTGEKVFLECVQDMDHENMFWYRQDPGLGLRLIYFSYDVKMKEKGDIPEGYSVSREKKERFSLILESASTNQTSMYLCASTQIRGTGVYNEQFFGPGTRLTVL.

The chain links TRBV7-9 to TRBJ2-1, with 11 bases lining up with TRBD2. The CDR3 runs to 17 residues. Germline V gene data show CDR1 as SEHNR and CDR2 as FQNEAQ (reference sequence). V shed 4 bases and J 7 bases; nucleotides not matched to a gene: 12. In DNA, the CDR3 is TGTGCCAGCAGCTCTATAGCGGGAGGGCCTCAAATTAATGAGCAGTTCTTC. Translating gives CASSSIAGGPQINEQFF.

V is TRBV28 and J is TRBJ2-3; 10 bases are a match to TRBD1. V shed 5 bases and J 3 bases; nucleotides not matched to a gene: 8. The germline V gene has CDR1 MDHEN and CDR2 SYDVKM. CDR3 length equals 16 residues. The CDR3 coding sequence is TGTGCCAGCAGTACCGGAGGACAGGGGGTGACAGATACGCAGTATTTT. Translation: CASSTGGQGVTDTQYF. The full variable domain, completed using reference TRBV28 and TRBJ2-3, is DVKVTQSSRYLVKRTGEKVFLECVQDMDHENMFWYRQDPGLGLRLIYFSYDVKMKEKGDIPEGYSVSREKKERFSLILESASTNQTSMYLCASSTGGQGVTDTQYFGPGTRLTVL.

This clone has just a few counts. The CDR3 nucleotides are TGCGCCAGCAGTCAGACTTACAGGGTAGTGGATGAAAAACTGTTTTTT. Amino acid sequence: CASSQTYRVVDEKLFF. The chain links TRBV5-1 to TRBJ1-4; tentative D call: TRBD1 (6 bases). The CDR3 extends over 16 amino acids. From germline, CDR1 is SGHRS and CDR2 YFSETQ. The germline V and J ends were trimmed by 5 bases and 6 bases, with 20 bases remaining between them.

This clone was detected only once. The chain uses TRBV2 and TRBJ1-5, with 10 bases aligning to TRBD1. CDR1 and CDR2 from the germline V gene are SNHLY and FYNNEI. The CDR3 is 14 amino acids. V dropped 4 bases and J dropped 5; count of bases not matched to a gene: 2. CDR3 in amino acids: CASSVDRGYQPQHF. For the CDR3, the DNA is TGTGCCAGCAGTGTGGACAGGGGGTATCAGCCCCAGCATTTT.

The gene calls are TRBV9 and TRBJ1-1; D may be TRBD1 (5 bases). The CDR3 is made up of 14 amino acids. Germline V CDR1 and CDR2: SGDLS, YYNGEE. The V end lost 3 bases, the J end lost 4 bases, and 13 bases lay between the germline ends. This CDR3 is CASSAEGFGTEAFF. CDR3 in DNA: TGTGCCAGCAGCGCGGAGGGGTTTGGCACTGAAGCTTTCTTT.

The chain recombines TRBV28 with TRBJ2-5; no reliable D call. Germline V gives CDR1 MDHEN, CDR2 SYDVKM. V was shortened by 8 bases and J by 1 base, with 14 bases between the two germline ends. The CDR3 runs to 14 residues. This chain's CDR3 is CASHETDGQETQYF. In nucleotides, the CDR3 is TGTGCCAGCCACGAAACAGACGGCCAAGAGACCCAGTACTTC.

V usage is TRBV6-5 and J usage is TRBJ1-2; D is unclear. The CDR3 is 12 amino acids. From germline, CDR1 is MNHEY and CDR2 SVGAGI. Trimming pared 5 bases from V and 7 bases from J, leaving 11 bases between. The DNA for the CDR3 is TGTGCCAGCAGTCCTATCCCGGGTGGCTACACCTTC. It yields the protein CASSPIPGGYTF.

The CDR3 protein is CASGGRKNNQPQHF. The CDR3 region has the DNA TGTGCCAGCGGGGGGAGGAAGAACAATCAGCCCCAGCATTTT. J is TRBJ1-5 and V is TRBV2; D is perhaps TRBD1 (5 bases). Trimming shortened V by 8 bases and J by 3 bases, and 14 bases separated the two germline ends. The germline V gene encodes CDR1 SNHLY and CDR2 FYNNEI. The CDR3 spans 14 residues.

In nucleotides, the CDR3 is TGTGCCAGCAGCTTCCCGGGGGGACCGGACTACAATGAGCAGTTCTTC. This encodes CASSFPGGPDYNEQFF. This chain uses TRBV5-6 with TRBJ2-1, with TRBD2 identical over 7 bases. V dropped 2 bases and J dropped 3; count of bases not matched to a gene: 8. CDR3 length equals 16 residues. From germline, CDR1 is SGHDT and CDR2 YYEEEE.

The V and J genes are TRBV7-9 and TRBJ1-1; TRBD1 agrees at 9 bases. V trimming: 6 bases; J trimming: 6 bases; junction bases outside the gene matches: 8. CDR3 length: 14 residues. Germline CDR1 SEHNR, CDR2 FQNEAQ (reference sequence). The CDR3 DNA follows: TGTGCCAGCAGTCTACCGGGACAGGGTTCTGAAGCTTTCTTT. Translated: CASSLPGQGSEAFF.

This chain joins TRBV5-1 and TRBJ1-1; TRBD1 might be the D (5 bases). Germline CDR1 is SGHRS and CDR2 is YFSETQ. V lost 2 bases, J lost 1 base, and 9 bases lay in between. The CDR3 has 14 residues. CDR3 amino acids: CASSFTGPNTEAFF. CDR3 sequence (DNA): TGCGCCAGCAGCTTCACAGGACCGAACACTGAAGCTTTCTTT. Using reference TRBV5-1 and TRBJ1-1 for the parts outside the CDR3, the full variable domain is KAGVTQTPRYLIKTRGQQVTLSCSPISGHRSVSWYQQTPGQGLQFLFEYFSETQRNKGNFPGRFSGRQFSNSRSEMNVSTLELGDSALYLCASSFTGPNTEAFFGQGTRLTVV.

Note on this clone: The sample holds other DNA sequences that translate to the same CDR3. The CDR3 coding sequence is TGCGCCAGCAGCTTGGGTACAGGGCTGACTGAAGCTTTCTTT. This gives the protein CASSLGTGLTEAFF. The V and J genes are TRBV5-1 and TRBJ1-1; perhaps TRBD1 as D (6 bases). CDR3 length: 14 residues. Trimming pared 0 bases from V and 5 bases from J, leaving 11 bases between. Germline lookup yields CDR1 SGHRS and CDR2 YFSETQ.

This chain connects TRBV10-3 to TRBJ1-3, with D possibly matching TRBD1 (5 bases). The CDR3 extends over 14 amino acids. The V end was cut by 5 bases, the J end by 1 base, with 9 bases between. Germline CDR1 is ENHRY and CDR2 is SYGVKD. The CDR3 is CAISPGNSGNTIYF. DNA of the CDR3: TGTGCCATCAGTCCAGGGAATTCTGGAAACACCATATATTTT.

The count of this clone is one. This chain connects TRBV7-9 to TRBJ1-1; no clear D. The CDR3 extends over 13 amino acids. Germline lookup yields CDR1 SEHNR and CDR2 FQNEAQ (reference sequence). V gave up 2 bases and J gave up 7 bases, with 11 bases separating them. The CDR3 DNA reads as TGTGCCAGCAGCTTACTTCGGGAAGGTGAAGCTTTCTTT. It codes for CASSLLREGEAFF.

This chain links TRBV3-1 (or the pseudogene TRBV3-2) with TRBJ1-1; D remains ambiguous. CDR1 is LGHDT and CDR2 is YNNKEL in the germline V gene (reference sequence). Deletions cut 5 bases from V and 8 bases from J, with 18 bases between. The CDR3 covers 14 residues. The CDR3 loop is CASSSSDPPREAFF. In DNA form, the CDR3 reads TGTGCCAGCAGCTCCTCCGACCCCCCGAGGGAAGCTTTCTTT.

The rearrangement links TRBV11-3 to TRBJ2-2, with a possible D match to TRBD1 (7 bases). This CDR3 region has 14 residues. V lost 3 bases and J lost 6, with 11 bases in between. CDR1 is SGHNT, CDR2 YENEEA, per germline. This chain's CDR3 is CASSLEGASGELFF. For the CDR3, the DNA is TGTGCCAGCAGCTTGGAGGGGGCATCCGGGGAGCTGTTTTTT.